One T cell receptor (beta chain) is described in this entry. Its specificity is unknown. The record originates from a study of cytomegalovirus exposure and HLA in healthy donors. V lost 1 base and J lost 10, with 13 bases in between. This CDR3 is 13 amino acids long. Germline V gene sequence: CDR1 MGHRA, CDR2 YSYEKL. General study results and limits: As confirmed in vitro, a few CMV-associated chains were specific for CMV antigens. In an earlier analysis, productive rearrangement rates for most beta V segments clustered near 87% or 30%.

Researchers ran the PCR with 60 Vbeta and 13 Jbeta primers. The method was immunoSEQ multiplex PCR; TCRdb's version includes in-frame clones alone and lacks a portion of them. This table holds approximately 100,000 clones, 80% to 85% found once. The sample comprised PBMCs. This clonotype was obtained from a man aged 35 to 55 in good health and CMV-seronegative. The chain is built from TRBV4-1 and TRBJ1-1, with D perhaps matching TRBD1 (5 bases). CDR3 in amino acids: CASSQGLVGGAFF. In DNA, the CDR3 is TGCGCCAGCAGCCAAGGGTTGGTGGGGGGAGCTTTCTTT.